This entry is about one TCR beta chain. The target antigen is unknown. The data originate from a study of radiation and T cells in renal cell carcinoma. Findings of the study overall: From baseline, blood top tumor clonotypes peaked at 2 weeks post-radiation.

Assay: immunoSEQ multiplex PCR; the TCRdb copy retains only in-frame clones and omits some. The table has 20,000 to 30,000 clones, roughly 80% seen once; the top ten hold about 33%. Noted time point: blood 2 weeks post-SBRT. Treatment here: 15 Gy SBRT to primary tumor, nephrectomy 4 weeks later. Unmatched junction bases numbered 3, after V lost 1 base and J lost 3 bases. The CDR3 has 14 residues. Germline CDR1 SGHRS, CDR2 YFSETQ. The receptor was isolated from a man between 60 and 75 years old with renal cell carcinoma. This rearrangement joins TRBV5-1 to TRBJ1-1, with 7 bases aligning to TRBD1. Sequences were derived from blood, sampled from a patient whose treatment included radiotherapy and nephrectomy. This CDR3 is CASSLLGGDTEAFF. The CDR3, as DNA: TGCGCCAGCAGCTTGCTAGGGGGCGACACTGAAGCTTTCTTT.